The 30 T cell receptor beta chains in this list originate from one sample, sequenced in a study of cytomegalovirus exposure and HLA in healthy donors. The PCR contained 60 Vbeta and 13 Jbeta primers. The repertoire was sequenced with immunoSEQ multiplex PCR; TCRdb's copy has only in-frame clones and lacks some. The table lists approximately 87,000 clones, about four fifths of them singletons. The sample comprised PBMCs. The receptors stem from a woman aged 70-85 years in good health and CMV-seropositive.

This clone was detected a few times. The V gene is TRBV30, the J gene TRBJ2-1; D possibly corresponds to TRBD2 (6 bases). Germline loops: CDR1 GTSNPN, CDR2 SVGIG (reference sequence). Trimming stripped 5 bases from V and 0 bases from J, with 11 bases between. The CDR3 runs 14 residues. The CDR3 region is CAWGGSSSYNEQFF. The CDR3 nucleotides are TGTGCCTGGGGAGGGAGCAGCTCCTACAATGAGCAGTTCTTC.

This chain links TRBV5-1 with TRBJ2-7, with 11 bases aligning to TRBD2. Germline V gene data show CDR1 as SGHRS and CDR2 as YFSETQ. The length of the CDR3 is 16 residues. J gave up 4 bases and V 1 base, and 7 bases lay outside the gene matches. The CDR3 is CASSLSLASGRYEQYF. CDR3 bases: TGCGCCAGCAGCTTGTCCTTGGCTAGCGGGAGGTACGAGCAGTACTTC.

The V gene is TRBV7-9, the J gene TRBJ2-2; 10 nucleotides align to TRBD2. After removal of 5 bases from V and 3 bases from J, the junction contained 6 bases not matched to a gene. Germline CDR1 SEHNR, CDR2 FQNEAQ (reference sequence). The CDR3 contains 16 residues. The CDR3 reads CASSPSGSRDTGELFF. Written as DNA, the CDR3 is TGTGCCAGCAGCCCTAGCGGGAGTAGGGACACCGGGGAGCTGTTTTTT.

The chain employs TRBV5-1 and TRBJ2-5; D possibly corresponds to TRBD1 (5 bases). The CDR3 has 16 residues. From germline, CDR1 is SGHRS and CDR2 YFSETQ. Trimming left V 0 bases short and J 4 bases short, with 16 bases between. CDR3 protein: CASSLVSMGQGETQYF. The DNA for the CDR3 is TGCGCCAGCAGCTTGGTATCAATGGGGCAGGGAGAGACCCAGTACTTC.

The chain is built from TRBV15 and TRBJ2-4, with D perhaps matching TRBD1 (5 bases). Germline assignment: CDR1 LNHNV and CDR2 YYDKDF (reference sequence). This CDR3 region has 16 residues. V lost 3 bases and J lost 0, with 12 bases in between. The CDR3 region is CATSREGARAKNIQYF. Here the CDR3 DNA reads TGTGCCACCAGCAGGGAAGGGGCCAGAGCCAAAAACATTCAGTACTTC.

The CDR3 protein is CASSEMGAQETQYF. In DNA form, the CDR3 reads TGTGCCAGCAGTGAAATGGGGGCCCAAGAGACCCAGTACTTC. This chain connects TRBV6-1 to TRBJ2-5, with D possibly matching TRBD1 (6 bases). Looked up from germline, CDR1 is MNHNS and CDR2 is SASEGT. V was cut by 2 bases and J by 1 base, with 8 bases left in between. There are 14 residues in the CDR3.

The rearrangement joins TRBV7-9 to TRBJ2-2, with D possibly matching TRBD2 (5 bases). V was clipped by 0 bases and J by 8 bases, with 13 bases between them. CDR3 length equals 15 residues. Per the germline V gene, CDR1 is SEHNR and CDR2 is FQNEAQ (reference sequence). The CDR3 nucleotides are TGTGCCAGCAGCTTAGCGCGGGCCCTGAGGGGGGAGCTGTTTTTT. This codes for CASSLARALRGELFF.

Worth noting for this clone: The sample has other DNA sequences that encode this CDR3 too. The chain combines TRBV7-2 with TRBJ2-3; no clear D. The CDR3 runs 14 residues. Per the germline V gene, CDR1 is SGHTA and CDR2 is FQGNSA. V lost 3 bases and J 1 base, leaving 8 bases between the germline ends. The CDR3 DNA is TGTGCCAGCAGCTTGGGTGGGCGCACAGATACGCAGTATTTT. Its protein is CASSLGGRTDTQYF.

The CDR3 here is CASSSGVPGTQYF. Written as DNA, the CDR3 is TGCGCCAGCAGCTCGGGAGTCCCAGGGACCCAGTACTTC. The chain is built from TRBV5-1 and TRBJ2-5; possible D gene TRBD2, 6 bases. Germline assignment: CDR1 SGHRS and CDR2 YFSETQ. The CDR3 sequence is 13 residues long. Trimming took 3 bases from V and 7 from J, leaving 13 bases between them.

This rearrangement joins TRBV6-4 to TRBJ1-2; 11 bases map to TRBD1. The CDR3 covers 16 residues. CDR1 and CDR2 (germline): MRHNA, SNTAGT. Trimming cost V 4 bases and J 0 bases; bases outside gene matches: 4. The DNA of the CDR3 is TGTGCCAGCAGTGGGGGACAGGGGGTAGCTAACTATGGCTACACCTTC. It encodes CASSGGQGVANYGYTF.

V usage is TRBV30 and J usage is TRBJ1-6, with D uncertain. V was trimmed by 1 base and J by 3 bases, leaving 7 bases between them. The germline V gene has CDR1 GTSNPN and CDR2 SVGIG (reference sequence). This CDR3 is 14 amino acids long. CDR3 DNA: TGTGCCTGGAGTGCCGGAGGCTATAATTCACCCCTCCACTTT. It specifies CAWSAGGYNSPLHF. The variable domain in full, with the rest retrieved from reference TRBV30 and TRBJ1-6, is SQTIHQWPATLVQPVGSPLSLECTVEGTSNPNLYWYRQAAGRGLQLLFYSVGIGQISSEVPQNLSASRPQDRQFILSSKKLLLSDSGFYLCAWSAGGYNSPLHFGNGTRLTVT.

The V and J genes are TRBV21-1 and TRBJ2-3; the table's TRBD2 call for D was not verified on the DNA. TRBV21-1 is assigned pseudogene status. The CDR3 contains 22 residues. The CDR3 sequence: CASSKGPPHGTSGSSDTDTQYF. The DNA for the CDR3 is TGTGCCAGCAGCAAAGGCCCCCCACATGGGACTAGCGGGAGCAGTGACACAGATACGCAGTATTTT.

The V and J genes are TRBV21-1 and TRBJ2-3; TRBD2 was called by the table and not checked on the DNA. TRBV21-1 is given as a pseudogene. This CDR3 is built from 18 residues. The CDR3 nucleotides read TGTGCCAGCAGCCCCCGGCGAGGAGGAGCCTTCTGCCCAGATACGCAGTATTTT. This sequence encodes CASSPRRGGAFCPDTQYF.

V gene TRBV7-2 combines with J gene TRBJ2-4, with D uncertain. The CDR3 runs to 17 residues. Germline V gene sequence: CDR1 SGHTA, CDR2 FQGNSA. V was trimmed by 1 base and J by 4 bases, leaving 17 bases between them. The DNA for the CDR3 is TGTGCCAGCAGCTTAGATCCCTTCCCCCGAGGAAAAAACATTCAGTACTTC. Protein sequence: CASSLDPFPRGKNIQYF.

This clone has more than one count but fewer than ten. J is TRBJ2-5 and V is TRBV9, with 7 bases matching TRBD1. The CDR3 consists of 14 residues. Looked up from germline, CDR1 is SGDLS and CDR2 is YYNGEE. V dropped 1 base and J dropped 3; count of bases not matched to a gene: 3. The CDR3 DNA is TGTGCCAGCAGCGTAAGCACAGGGGAAGAGACCCAGTACTTC. Its translation: CASSVSTGEETQYF.

The CDR3 sequence: CASRLQGGLAGGTGELFF. The CDR3 nucleotides read TGTGCCAGTCGACTCCAGGGAGGGCTAGCGGGAGGAACCGGGGAGCTGTTTTTT. This chain joins TRBV19 and TRBJ2-2; 11 bases map to TRBD2. J gave up 5 bases and V 8 bases, and 16 bases lay outside the gene matches. CDR3 length equals 18 residues. Germline CDR1 and CDR2: LNHDA and SQIVND (reference sequence).

This sequence joins TRBV11-1 and TRBJ1-2; 11 bases align to TRBD1. The CDR3 covers 15 residues. V lost 5 bases and J lost 3; bases outside the gene matches: 5. Germline values: CDR1 SGHAT, CDR2 FQDESV (reference sequence). The CDR3: CASSRTGGDHYGYTF. The CDR3 DNA reads TGTGCCAGCAGCCGGACAGGGGGCGATCACTATGGCTACACCTTC.

The rearrangement joins TRBV2 to TRBJ1-5, with 8 bases fitting TRBD1. V shed 7 bases and J 4 bases; nucleotides not matched to a gene: 3. The CDR3 totals 13 residues. CDR1 and CDR2 from the germline V gene are SNHLY and FYNNEI. CDR3 coding DNA: TGTGCCAGCAATACAGGGGGGAATCAGCCCCAGCATTTT. Amino acids: CASNTGGNQPQHF.

This sequence joins TRBV28 and TRBJ2-7; TRBD2 might be the D (6 bases). The CDR3 is 15 residues long. From germline, CDR1 is MDHEN and CDR2 SYDVKM. V shed 1 base and J shed 2 bases, with 12 bases lying between them. The DNA for the CDR3 is TGTGCCAGCAGTTTATCGGGGGACGGAACCTACGAGCAGTACTTC. Translated: CASSLSGDGTYEQYF.

The V call is TRBV9, the J call TRBJ2-1; 10 bases are shared with TRBD2. J gave up 8 bases and V 1 base, and 6 bases lay outside the gene matches. The CDR3 consists of 15 residues. Germline values: CDR1 SGDLS, CDR2 YYNGEE. This CDR3 is CASSVYLAGEDEQFF. The DNA of the CDR3 is TGTGCCAGCAGCGTATACCTAGCGGGAGAGGATGAGCAGTTCTTC.

This clone was observed a single time. The rearrangement links TRBV30 to TRBJ2-1, with TRBD2 identical over 10 bases. Per germline, CDR1 GTSNPN and CDR2 SVGIG (reference sequence). The CDR3 consists of 14 residues. The trim removed 7 bases at V and 0 bases at J, leaving 3 bases unmatched. The CDR3 sequence is CASLAGRSYNEQFF. The CDR3 region has the DNA TGTGCCTCACTAGCGGGACGCTCCTACAATGAGCAGTTCTTC.

The V gene is TRBV10-3, the J gene TRBJ2-7; D perhaps matches TRBD1 (5 bases). CDR3 length: 13 residues. Germline CDR1 ENHRY, CDR2 SYGVKD. Trimming took 2 bases from V and 3 from J, leaving 8 bases between them. The CDR3 sequence: CAISEQGSYEQYF. CDR3 bases: TGTGCCATCAGTGAGCAGGGAAGCTACGAGCAGTACTTC.

V usage is TRBV6-5 and J usage is TRBJ1-1; 8 nucleotides line up with TRBD1. CDR3 length: 12 amino acids. The ends lost 5 bases at V and 10 bases at J; junction bases unmatched: 6. In germline, CDR1 is MNHEY, CDR2 SVGAGI. The chain's CDR3 is CASSRTGNRAFF. The CDR3 region has the DNA TGTGCCAGCAGTAGGACAGGGAATCGAGCTTTCTTT.

This clone has just one count. The chain recombines TRBV7-8 with TRBJ2-5; D remains ambiguous. This CDR3 is 16 amino acids long. CDR1 and CDR2 (germline): SGHVS, FQNEAQ. V lost 5 bases and J 5 bases, leaving 21 bases between the germline ends. This CDR3 is CASSVHTRPLRETQYF. CDR3 DNA: TGTGCCAGCAGCGTCCATACCCGCCCCCTTCGGGAGACCCAGTACTTC.

The chain combines TRBV18 with TRBJ2-5, with D perhaps matching TRBD1 (5 bases). The DNA matches TRBJ2-7 better at its end, which makes the J call doubtful. CDR1 KGHSH and CDR2 LQKENI come from the germline V gene. The length of the CDR3 is 14 residues. The CDR3 region is CASSPLQGSYEQYF. CDR3 nucleotides: TGTGCCAGCTCACCACTTCAGGGCTCCTACGAGCAGTACTTC.

The chain recombines TRBV7-9 with TRBJ2-2; TRBD1 matches 7 bases. Germline trimming cut 4 bases from V and 0 bases from J; bases unmatched to any gene: 8. The germline V gene has CDR1 SEHNR and CDR2 FQNEAQ (reference sequence). The CDR3 covers 17 residues. The CDR3 nucleotides read TGTGCCAGCAGCTGGACAGGATCTATTCCGAACACCGGGGAGCTGTTTTTT. Protein sequence: CASSWTGSIPNTGELFF.

The chain is built from TRBV18 and TRBJ1-1, with TRBD1 matching 8 bases. Germline V lookup: CDR1 KGHSH, CDR2 LQKENI. The CDR3 totals 14 residues. After removal of 6 bases from V and 4 bases from J, the junction contained 7 bases not matched to a gene. This CDR3 reads CASSFQGAGTEAFF. CDR3 sequence (DNA): TGTGCCAGCTCGTTCCAGGGGGCTGGCACTGAAGCTTTCTTT.

A remark on this clone: Other DNA sequences in this sample translate to the same CDR3. The CDR3 nucleotides are TGTGCCAGTAGTAAGGGAGGGCTAAGGTCTGGGGCCAACGTCCTGACTTTC. Residues: CASSKGGLRSGANVLTF. The J gene is TRBJ2-6, the V gene TRBV19; 7 bases line up with TRBD2. Per the germline V gene, CDR1 is LNHDA and CDR2 is SQIVND (reference sequence). Trimming removed 4 bases from V and 1 base from J; junction bases left unmatched: 7. The length of the CDR3 is 17 residues.

The V and J genes are TRBV5-1 and TRBJ2-2, with 11 bases lining up with TRBD2. This CDR3 is built from 16 residues. Germline V gene data show CDR1 as SGHRS and CDR2 as YFSETQ. V lost 4 bases to trimming and J lost 1 base; unmatched junction nucleotides: 3. CDR3 bases: TGCGCCAGCAGCCTGGGGACTAGCGGGAACACCGGGGAGCTGTTTTTT. This encodes CASSLGTSGNTGELFF. Together with reference TRBV5-1 and TRBJ2-2, the CDR3 gives the full variable domain: KAGVTQTPRYLIKTRGQQVTLSCSPISGHRSVSWYQQTPGQGLQFLFEYFSETQRNKGNFPGRFSGRQFSNSRSEMNVSTLELGDSALYLCASSLGTSGNTGELFFGEGSRLTVL.

This clone was seen only a few times. The V call is TRBV6-6, the J call TRBJ1-5; TRBD1 matches at 10 bases. The junction had 2 bases not matched to a gene; V was cut back by 4 bases and J by 5 bases. The CDR3 contains 14 residues. CDR1 MNHNY and CDR2 SVGAGI come from the germline V gene (reference sequence). The CDR3, as DNA: TGTGCCAGCAGTTGGACAGGGGGTTATCAGCCCCAGCATTTT. It specifies CASSWTGGYQPQHF.